This is a list of T cell receptor beta chains from one sample in a study of human T cells and chemical hapten exposure. One entry per CDR3 protein results from TCRdb running MiXCR on the RACE reads. This sample carries some 80,000 distinct CDR3 sequences, roughly 10% of them seen once, and the ten largest clones take around 4.2%. The input for sequencing was whole blood, taken in connection with sensitization to the hapten diphenylcyclopropenone (DPC). All receptors come from a woman aged 50 to 60 with alopecia areata. Some clones in this sample may be carry-over from other donors' samples. The CDR3 runs from the conserved cysteine through the conserved F or W. The D gene is left open where the match is weak. Size tells how often a clone was seen (once, few, many) or the class of an expanded clone, and some rows leave it out.

d_call	clone_size	v_call	j_call	cdr3_aa	cdr3_nt
-	few	TRBV18	TRBJ1-3	CASSPGTPRNTIYF	TGTGCCAGCTCTCCCGGGACACCGCGAAACACCATATATTTT
TRBD1	few	TRBV25-1	TRBJ1-2	CASSRDRVYGYTF	TGTGCCAGCAGCCGCGACAGGGTGTATGGCTACACCTTC
-	few	TRBV4-3	TRBJ1-1	CASSLSGYNTEAFF	TGCGCCAGCAGCCTCAGCGGGTATAACACTGAAGCTTTCTTT
TRBD1	many	TRBV10-3	TRBJ2-5	CAISTGGLMQETQYF	TGTGCCATCAGCACAGGGGGCCTAATGCAAGAGACCCAGTACTTC
-	-	TRBV29-1	TRBJ2-1	CSVSPSTRGPEFF	TGCAGCGTTTCTCCTAGCACCCGAGGCCCGGAGTTCTTC
TRBD2	-	TRBV18	TRBJ2-5	CASSPTSGRQETQYF	TGTGCCAGCTCACCGACTAGCGGGAGACAAGAGACCCAGTACTTC
TRBD2	few	TRBV4-3	TRBJ2-3	CASSQGLAGRHTDTQYF	TGCGCCAGCAGCCAAGGACTAGCGGGGAGACACACAGATACGCAGTATTTT
-	few	TRBV27	TRBJ2-1	CASSLTGEASSFF	TGTGCCAGCAGTTTAACGGGGGAGGCGTCCTCATTCTTC
-	many	TRBV4-3	TRBJ1-1	CASSQDGIVPEAFF	TGCGCCAGCAGCCAAGATGGCATCGTCCCTGAAGCTTTCTTT
-	many	TRBV5-8	TRBJ1-1	CASSSLRTAVNTEAFF	TGTGCCAGCAGCTCTCTGAGGACCGCCGTGAACACTGAAGCTTTCTTT
-	few	TRBV10-1	TRBJ1-1	CASSRIRGRDPNTEAFF	TGCGCCAGCAGTAGGATCAGGGGACGAGATCCGAACACTGAAGCTTTCTTT
-	many	TRBV5-1	TRBJ2-1	CASSLIAGNGYNEQFF	TGCGCCAGCAGCTTGATTGCGGGGAATGGCTACAATGAGCAGTTCTTC
TRBD1	few	TRBV18	TRBJ1-3	CASSGDSPGNTIYF	TGTGCCAGCTCAGGGGACAGTCCTGGAAACACCATATATTTT
TRBD2	many	TRBV11-2	TRBJ2-1	CASSPIKRERRDTYEQFF	TGTGCCAGCAGCCCCATCAAGCGGGAGAGGCGGGACACGTATGAGCAGTTCTTC
-	-	TRBV20-1	TRBJ2-2	CSARRGTYTGELFF	TGCAGTGCTAGAAGGGGAACATACACCGGGGAGCTGTTTTTT
TRBD2	many	TRBV11-2	TRBJ2-1	CASSFLVTGRVTYNEQFF	TGTGCCAGCAGTTTCCTCGTAACCGGGAGGGTGACCTACAATGAGCAGTTCTTC
-	-	TRBV4-3	TRBJ2-5	CASSQDSYSGETQYF	TGCGCCAGCAGCCAAGATTCCTATTCTGGAGAGACCCAGTACTTC
TRBD1	-	TRBV6-1	TRBJ2-5	CASSQDPGGSGETQYF	TGTGCCAGCAGTCAGGATCCAGGGGGCAGCGGAGAGACCCAGTACTTC
-	-	TRBV28	TRBJ2-2	CASRTANTGELFF	TGTGCCAGCAGAACGGCAAACACCGGGGAGCTGTTTTTT
-	-	TRBV7-9	TRBJ2-2	CASSFPSLVGSKNTGELFF	TGTGCCAGCAGCTTCCCTTCCTTAGTGGGATCTAAGAACACCGGGGAGCTGTTTTTT
-	-	TRBV7-2	TRBJ2-5	CASSSPRQGETQYF	TGTGCCAGCAGCTCCCCGAGGCAGGGCGAGACCCAGTACTTC
-	few	TRBV15	TRBJ2-5	CATSRDVGGRETQYF	TGTGCCACCAGCAGAGATGTCGGGGGCCGGGAGACCCAGTACTTC
TRBD1	-	TRBV6-6	TRBJ1-2	CASSDVVTGVGGYTF	TGTGCCAGCAGTGACGTGGTTACAGGGGTAGGCGGCTACACCTTC
-	few	TRBV27	TRBJ2-2	CASSWTLTDGELFF	TGTGCCAGCAGTTGGACATTAACGGACGGGGAGCTGTTTTTT
-	many	TRBV14	TRBJ1-1	CASSQVAGEAFF	TGTGCCAGCAGCCAAGTTGCAGGGGAAGCTTTCTTT
-	few	TRBV6-1	TRBJ2-1	CASIPDGAPYNEQFF	TGTGCCAGCATCCCGGACGGTGCCCCCTACAATGAGCAGTTCTTC
TRBD1	many	TRBV5-6	TRBJ1-2	CASRTRGLNYGYTF	TGTGCCAGCAGAACGAGGGGGCTCAACTATGGCTACACCTTC
-	few	TRBV9	TRBJ2-1	CASSGGRDGHEQFF	TGTGCCAGCAGCGGAGGCCGGGACGGGCATGAGCAGTTCTTC
TRBD1	few	TRBV7-9	TRBJ1-5	CASSPQYGVQGATPSTKPQHF	TGTGCCAGCAGCCCCCAGTATGGGGTACAGGGGGCCACCCCCAGCACGAAGCCCCAGCATTTT
-	many	TRBV7-6	TRBJ2-7	CASSPWEGAYEQYF	TGTGCCAGCAGCCCCTGGGAGGGGGCCTACGAGCAGTACTTC
-	few	TRBV13	TRBJ2-3	CAISRSGFTDTQYF	TGTGCCATCTCTAGAAGCGGGTTCACAGATACGCAGTATTTT